This T cell receptor beta chain was observed in a study of blood T cell repertoires in COVID-19. This CDR3 region has 13 residues. V was clipped by 2 bases and J by 6 bases, with 8 bases between them. The repertoire was sequenced with immunoSEQ multiplex PCR; TCRdb's copy has only in-frame clones and lacks some. The table shows 300,000 to 450,000 clones, with 85% occurring only once. The sequencing input was peripheral blood. The V call is TRBV12-3 or TRBV12-4, the J call TRBJ2-1; D gene unclear. This receptor was obtained from a woman aged 18 to 35 with acute or convalescent COVID-19. As DNA, the CDR3 is TGTGCCAGCAGTTTAACTCTCTTCAATGAGCAGTTCTTC. Protein: CASSLTLFNEQFF.